Sequencing of this T cell receptor (beta chain) was carried out in a study of T cell responses to AZD1222 COVID-19 vaccine. For the study at large: The analysis combined second doses at about 4 or about 12 weeks.

Study-wide findings and caveats: Without day 14 samples, only post-peak T cell repertoires were studied. Clonal diversity was possibly underestimated, and the donors were mostly white British, with more females.

TCRdb keeps only in-frame clones here, not all; method: immunoSEQ multiplex PCR. The sample includes about 100,000 clones, about 85% of them seen just once. Regarding this clone: Antigen unknown.

The CDR3 consists of 18 residues. The germline gives CDR1 MGHRA, CDR2 YSYEKL. Deletions cut 2 bases from V and 7 bases from J, with 23 bases between. The TCR was taken from an adult in good health. V and J are TRBV4-1 and TRBJ1-4; tentatively, D is TRBD1 (6 bases). The sample here was peripheral blood, taken on day 0 of AZD1222 vaccination. This CDR3 is CASSQPEDPGHRREKLFF. Written as DNA, the CDR3 is TGCGCCAGCAGCCAACCAGAGGATCCGGGACATCGGCGTGAAAAACTGTTTTTT.